This record covers a single TCR beta chain. Clones were read by immunoSEQ multiplex PCR, and TCRdb kept only the in-frame ones, dropping some. The table lists around 60,000 clones, 82% of them singletons. The data derive from a study of OX40 agonist ivuxolimab in advanced cancers. The length of the CDR3 is 13 residues. Germline CDR1 MNHNS, CDR2 SASEGT. J gave up 5 bases and V 8 bases, and 6 bases lay outside the gene matches. Patients with a history of autoimmune disease or on systemic immunosuppression were excluded. The sequence was obtained from an adult with an advanced solid tumor such as melanoma, head and neck, liver or kidney cancer. The sample in question was CD4+ or CD8+ T cells sorted from blood, obtained in a trial of the OX40 agonist ivuxolimab. The J gene is TRBJ2-5, the V gene TRBV6-1; 9 bases are a match to TRBD1. The DNA for the CDR3 is TGTGCCAGCCGACAGGGGGGGGTGGAGACCCAGTACTTC. It translates to CASRQGGVETQYF.